A selection of T cell receptor beta chains follows, all from one sample in a study of blood T cell repertoires in COVID-19. Assay: immunoSEQ multiplex PCR; the TCRdb copy retains only in-frame clones and omits some. The table records tens of thousands of clones, around nine tenths of them present only once. Specimen: peripheral blood. The receptors were gathered from a man at least 80 years old with acute or convalescent COVID-19. CDR3s include the opening cysteine and the closing phenylalanine or tryptophan. A D gene is named only where the DNA matches it firmly. Clone size is given for some rows only: seen once, a few or many times, or a class if the clone is expanded.

CDR3aa	CDR3nt	abundance	d_gene	v_gene	j_gene
CASSTGTYTEAFF	TGTGCCAGCAGCACCGGGACTTACACTGAAGCTTTCTTT	.	.	TRBV12-3/TRBV12-4	TRBJ1-1
CASRPDRSNYGYTF	TGTGCCAGTAGGCCAGACAGGTCTAACTATGGCTACACCTTC	.	.	TRBV19	TRBJ1-2
CASSTGTSGGATETQYF	TGCGCCAGCAGCACGGGGACTAGCGGGGGGGCGACGGAGACCCAGTACTTC	.	TRBD2	TRBV5-1	TRBJ2-5
CASRPDRNRFNGYTF	TGTGCCAGTAGACCGGACAGGAATCGATTTAATGGCTACACCTTC	once	TRBD1	TRBV19	TRBJ1-2
CASSSGQIYQYF	TGTGCCAGCAGTTCCGGACAGATCTATCAGTACTTC	.	.	TRBV2	TRBJ2-4
CASSRGGEDEQYF	TGCGCCAGCAGCCGTGGGGGGGAAGACGAGCAGTACTTC	.	TRBD2	TRBV5-1	TRBJ2-7
CASKEKRTSTDTQYF	TGTGCCAGTAAGGAGAAGAGAACTAGCACAGATACGCAGTATTTT	.	.	TRBV19	TRBJ2-3
CASSFNSNTEAFF	TGTGCCAGCAGTTTTAACTCGAACACTGAAGCTTTCTTT	.	.	TRBV12-3/TRBV12-4	TRBJ1-1
CASSTRTSGRITDTQYF	TGTGCCAGTAGTACCCGGACTAGCGGGAGAATCACAGATACGCAGTATTTT	.	TRBD2	TRBV19	TRBJ2-3
CASSHPGQKTLEAFF	TGTGCCAGCAGCCACCCGGGACAGAAAACATTAGAAGCTTTCTTT	.	TRBD1	TRBV2	TRBJ1-1
CASSTPAGQNEKLFF	TGTGCCAGCAGTACTCCTGCGGGACAGAATGAAAAACTGTTTTTT	.	TRBD1	TRBV6-5	TRBJ1-4
CASSGTSENYEQYF	TGTGCCAGCAGTGGGACTAGCGAAAACTACGAGCAGTACTTC	.	TRBD2	TRBV9	TRBJ2-7
CASGFVGQLNTEAFF	TGTGCTAGTGGTTTTGTGGGACAGTTGAACACTGAAGCTTTCTTT	.	TRBD1	TRBV12-5	TRBJ1-1
CASTLLGREGADTQYF	TGTGCCAGCACCTTATTGGGGCGGGAGGGCGCAGATACGCAGTATTTT	.	TRBD2	TRBV7-9	TRBJ2-3
CASSLGTSGPSTDTQYF	TGTGCCAGCAGCCTGGGGACTAGCGGCCCTAGCACAGATACGCAGTATTTT	.	TRBD2	TRBV3-1/TRBV3-2	TRBJ2-3
CASSPPGQANTEAFF	TGTGCCAGCAGCCCCCCGGGACAAGCGAACACTGAAGCTTTCTTT	.	.	TRBV7-9	TRBJ1-1
CASSLFGALGNTEAFF	TGCGCCAGCAGCTTGTTTGGGGCCCTGGGGAACACTGAAGCTTTCTTT	.	.	TRBV5-1	TRBJ1-1
CASSQDLASVSYEQYF	TGCGCCAGCAGCCAAGATTTGGCTAGCGTCTCCTACGAGCAGTACTTC	once	.	TRBV4-3	TRBJ2-7
CASRSTELNQPQHF	TGTGCCAGCAGGTCGACAGAGCTAAATCAGCCCCAGCATTTT	few	.	TRBV2	TRBJ1-5
CASSLSGVAETQYF	TGCGCCAGCAGCTTGTCGGGAGTCGCCGAGACCCAGTACTTC	.	.	TRBV5-1	TRBJ2-5
CASSFGTSGTDTQYF	TGTGCCAGCAGCTTCGGGACTAGCGGAACAGATACGCAGTATTTT	.	TRBD2	TRBV7-9	TRBJ2-3
CASSSGTGGNTGELFF	TGTGCCAGCAGTAGCGGGACAGGGGGCAACACCGGGGAGCTGTTTTTT	few	TRBD1	TRBV27	TRBJ2-2
CASREQSGQPQHF	TGTGCCAGCAGGGAACAGTCTGGTCAGCCCCAGCATTTT	once	.	TRBV7-2	TRBJ1-5
CASSATGGSGYTF	TGTGCCAGTAGTGCCACAGGTGGCAGTGGCTACACCTTC	.	.	TRBV19	TRBJ1-2
CASSEGQGNQPQHF	TGCGCCAGCAGCGAAGGGCAGGGGAACCAGCCCCAGCATTTT	.	.	TRBV5-1	TRBJ1-5
CAIRGGNTEAFF	TGTGCCATCAGGGGGGGGAACACTGAAGCTTTCTTT	few	.	TRBV10-3	TRBJ1-1